There are many counts of the clone carrying this TCR beta chain. Its antigen is unknown. TCRdb ran MiXCR on the 5' RACE reads and lists one entry per CDR3 protein. The data contain about 89,000 distinct CDR3 sequences, just over 2.5% of them singletons. Trimming removed 6 bases at V and 4 bases at J, with 10 bases between. This CDR3 is built from 13 residues. From germline, CDR1 is MNHNS and CDR2 SASEGT. The source of the sample is a study of neurological immune-mediated disorders. Regarding the study as a whole: Expanded clones shared no identical CDR3 amino acid sequences across subjects, which suggested private TCR-beta repertoires in all groups. The greatest TCR clonal expansion appeared in HTLV-1-associated myelopathy and the smallest, falling below healthy controls, in multiple sclerosis.

Unsorted libraries were prepared from 2 million PBMCs that had been stored at -80 C. The genes are TRBV6-1 and TRBJ1-5; no clear D. Sequencing input: PBMCs. This receptor was identified in a woman younger than 45 with multiple sclerosis. The CDR3 loop reads CASRRERNQPQHF. DNA of the CDR3: TGTGCCAGCAGGCGGGAGCGAAATCAGCCCCAGCATTTT.